The 9 T cell receptor beta chains below were found in one sample sequenced in a study of identical twins. TCRdb ran MiXCR on the 5' RACE reads and lists one entry per CDR3 protein. Of 430,000 or so distinct CDR3 sequences in the sample, less than 25% are singletons; the top ten hold 2.9%. Separately, the same data were catalogued under a study of T cells expressing NK-cell markers.

The sequenced material came from CD4+ T cells sorted from blood. Receptor source: a woman between 18 and 29 years old in good health.

This clonotype was counted a few times. The genes are TRBV5-1 and TRBJ1-1, with D maybe TRBD1 (6 bases). With 3 bases removed from V and 1 base from J, the gap between germline ends came to 16 bases. CDR1 SGHRS and CDR2 YFSETQ come from the germline V gene. CDR3 length: 16 residues. As DNA, the CDR3 is TGCGCCAGCAGCTACGGAGGGGGGCAGGGGAACACTGAAGCTTTCTTT. Translation gives CASSYGGGQGNTEAFF.

V is TRBV2 and J is TRBJ2-3; D is possibly TRBD2 (6 bases). The V end lost 6 bases, the J end lost 8 bases, and 12 bases lay between the germline ends. Germline CDR1 and CDR2: SNHLY and FYNNEI. The CDR3 extends over 12 amino acids. CDR3 DNA: TGTGCCAGCAGCGACCCGGAGGGTACGCAGTATTTT. As protein: CASSDPEGTQYF.

This clonotype was picked up a small number of times. The rearrangement uses TRBV4-1 and TRBJ2-7; TRBD2 matches 8 bases. The ends lost 1 base at V and 5 bases at J; junction bases unmatched: 7. This CDR3 comprises 15 residues. Germline loops: CDR1 MGHRA, CDR2 YSYEKL. CDR3 region: CASSQGQREFDEQYF. The DNA of the CDR3 is TGCGCCAGCAGCCAAGGGCAGCGGGAGTTCGACGAGCAGTACTTC.

The rearrangement links TRBV12-3 or TRBV12-4 to TRBJ1-1; D not certain. This CDR3 is built from 12 residues. V was cut by 6 bases and J by 5 bases, with 10 bases left in between. Here the CDR3 DNA reads TGTGCCAGCAGAGGTACGGGGACTGAAGCTTTCTTT. This translates into CASRGTGTEAFF.

The V gene is TRBV20-1, the J gene TRBJ1-2, with D hard to call. The germline V and J ends were trimmed by 1 base and 0 bases, with 3 bases remaining between them. CDR1 DFQATT and CDR2 SNEGSKA come from the germline V gene (reference sequence). The CDR3 consists of 12 residues. In DNA form, the CDR3 reads TGCAGTGCTAGAGGGGCTAACTATGGCTACACCTTC. This codes for CSARGANYGYTF.

This clonotype was observed a handful of times. The chain carries TRBV6-1 and TRBJ2-2; 9 positions agree with TRBD2. CDR1 and CDR2 from the germline V gene are MNHNS and SASEGT. Trimming took 7 bases from V and 4 from J; bases not matched to a gene: 7. The CDR3 consists of 15 residues. DNA for the CDR3: TGTGCCAGCACCCGAGCGGGAGGTCCCACCGGGGAGCTGTTTTTT. Protein: CASTRAGGPTGELFF.

This clonotype was counted between two and nine times. The rearrangement joins TRBV13 to TRBJ1-5; 9 positions match TRBD1. The CDR3 length is 16 residues. V gave up 5 bases and J gave up 1 base; unmatched junction bases: 6. Germline CDR1 reads PRHDT; CDR2 reads FYEKMQ (reference sequence). The CDR3 loop reads CASSARQGGSNQPQHF. CDR3 coding DNA: TGTGCCAGCAGCGCCAGACAGGGGGGCAGCAATCAGCCCCAGCATTTT.

This clonotype was counted between two and nine times. J is TRBJ2-7 and V is TRBV20-1; possibly TRBD2 for D (6 bases). CDR1 DFQATT and CDR2 SNEGSKA come from the germline V gene (reference sequence). The V and J ends lost 7 bases and 4 bases respectively, with 14 bases between them. The CDR3 has 12 amino acids. CDR3 amino acids: CSGAGRLYEQYF. The CDR3 DNA reads as TGCAGTGGGGCCGGGAGACTTTACGAGCAGTACTTC.

This clonotype was observed a handful of times. This chain uses TRBV18 with TRBJ2-5; no definite D call. The CDR3 is 13 amino acids. Per the germline V gene, CDR1 is KGHSH and CDR2 is LQKENI. The V end was cut by 3 bases, the J end by 5 bases, with 10 bases between. This chain's CDR3 is CASSPTLGETQYF. DNA for the CDR3: TGTGCCAGCTCACCCACCCTAGGGGAGACCCAGTACTTC.